This record concerns one T cell receptor (beta chain) sequence. Its antigen is as yet unknown. Time point specified: newly diagnosed GD, antithyroid drugs for less than 3 months. The TCR library was prepared using RNA isolated from PBMCs. This entry comes from a study of regulatory T cells in long-lasting Graves disease. The overall study: Graves' patients diagnosed newly had used antithyroid drugs under 3 months. Study-wide findings and caveats: It was in persistent disease that TRBV28, TRBJ1-2 and TRBJ2-5 were favored.

In germline, CDR1 is MDHEN, CDR2 SYDVKM. V was pared by 5 bases and J by 0 bases, with 24 bases of the junction left unmatched. The CDR3 sequence is 23 residues long. Both iRepertoire HTBI primers and Arm-PCR of CDR3 regions were used to build the TCR beta libraries. TCRdb reprocessed the multiplex PCR reads via MiXCR and lists one record per CDR3 protein. In the table there are around 460,000 distinct CDR3 sequences, around 15% of which are singletons. These data are also associated with another study on T cells in Graves' hyperthyroidism and ophthalmopathy. Per that paper: A model of 13 V-J features distinguished ophthalmopathy from stable hyperthyroidism.

This TCR came from a woman between 50 and 59 years old with Graves disease. Here the sequenced sample was peripheral blood mononuclear cells (PBMCs), taken at new diagnosis, from a patient treated with antithyroid drugs. The genes are TRBV28 and TRBJ2-1, with 11 bases identical to TRBD2. For the CDR3, the DNA is TGTGCCAGCAGTCAATCCACTTCATGGACAACTAGCGGGAGACATAGCTCCTACAATGAGCAGTTCTTC. The encoded protein is CASSQSTSWTTSGRHSSYNEQFF.